A selection of T cell receptor beta chains follows, all from one sample in a study of molecular identifiers for immune sequencing clone quantification. TCRdb passed the PCR reads through MiXCR, listing each CDR3 protein once. The sample carries about half a million distinct CDR3 sequences, around 21% recorded once. Sequencing was performed on naive CD8+ T cells from blood, with Jurkat cell RNA spiked in. All receptors derive from a human donor in good health. Some libraries in this study had Jurkat cell RNA spiked in. CDR3s include the opening cysteine and the closing phenylalanine or tryptophan. D genes are given only for firm matches. Where a row states a size, it is once, few, many or the class of an expanded clone; other rows omit it.

d_gene,j_gene,v_gene,abundance,CDR3aa,CDR3nt
TRBD1,TRBJ1-2,TRBV11-2,few,CASSPSLVQGSYTF,TGTGCCAGCAGCCCTTCATTAGTACAGGGGAGCTACACCTTC
TRBD1,TRBJ1-1,TRBV5-1,many,CASRHGTDSIMNTEAFF,TGCGCCAGCAGACACGGGACAGATTCTATCATGAACACTGAAGCTTTCTTT
NA,TRBJ1-5,TRBV30,NA,CAWSTAPNQPQHF,TGTGCCTGGAGTACAGCGCCGAATCAGCCCCAGCATTTT
NA,TRBJ2-7,TRBV27,few,CASSLATSAYEQYF,TGTGCCAGCAGCCTTGCGACTTCAGCCTACGAGCAGTACTTC
NA,TRBJ2-1,TRBV20-1,few,CSARGLSDYNEQFF,TGCAGTGCTAGGGGGCTCTCTGACTACAATGAGCAGTTCTTC
TRBD2,TRBJ2-5,TRBV20-1,many,CSARDSYAGEETQYF,TGCAGTGCTAGAGATTCGTACGCGGGAGAAGAGACCCAGTACTTC
TRBD2,TRBJ2-5,TRBV5-6,NA,CASSLGAGTSGFQETQYF,TGTGCCAGCAGCTTGGGGGCCGGGACTAGCGGTTTCCAAGAGACCCAGTACTTC
TRBD1,TRBJ1-1,TRBV6-2/TRBV6-3,many,CASRGQGSNTEAFF,TGTGCCAGCAGGGGACAGGGGTCGAACACTGAAGCTTTCTTT
TRBD1,TRBJ2-7,TRBV20-1,few,CSARDGTGGGYEQYF,TGCAGTGCTAGAGATGGAACAGGGGGCGGGTACGAGCAGTACTTC
NA,TRBJ2-7,TRBV19,NA,CASTPSNTYEQYF,TGTGCCAGTACCCCGAGTAACACCTACGAGCAGTACTTC
NA,TRBJ2-5,TRBV9,many,CASSPPGALRETQYF,TGTGCCAGCAGCCCTCCAGGGGCCCTCCGAGAGACCCAGTACTTC
NA,TRBJ1-2,TRBV4-3,few,CASSQDWGEGGYGYTF,TGCGCCAGCAGCCAAGATTGGGGCGAAGGGGGCTATGGCTACACCTTC
TRBD2,TRBJ2-5,TRBV20-1,many,CSAQRLAGGQETQYF,TGCAGTGCTCAAAGACTAGCGGGAGGCCAAGAGACCCAGTACTTC
NA,TRBJ2-5,TRBV20-1,many,CSARDSVGVWQETQYF,TGCAGTGCTAGAGATTCTGTGGGGGTATGGCAAGAGACCCAGTACTTC
TRBD1,TRBJ2-7,TRBV6-5,few,CASSYSGQGGEQYF,TGTGCCAGCAGTTACTCGGGACAGGGTGGCGAGCAGTACTTC
NA,TRBJ1-1,TRBV19,few,CASSMNRAATEAFF,TGTGCCAGTAGTATGAACAGGGCAGCCACTGAAGCTTTCTTT
NA,TRBJ1-5,TRBV19,few,CASSIEGRPNQPQHF,TGTGCCAGTAGTATAGAGGGACGGCCCAATCAGCCCCAGCATTTT
NA,TRBJ2-2,TRBV7-9,NA,CASSPPGRNTGELFF,TGTGCCAGCAGCCCTCCGGGCAGAAACACCGGGGAGCTGTTTTTT
TRBD1,TRBJ1-1,TRBV5-6,NA,CASSYPGGRDEAFF,TGTGCCAGCAGCTACCCAGGGGGACGGGATGAAGCTTTCTTT
TRBD2,TRBJ2-5,TRBV11-2,NA,CASSLEAGLETQYF,TGTGCCAGCAGCTTAGAAGCGGGGCTAGAGACCCAGTACTTC
NA,TRBJ2-6,TRBV7-2,many,CASSLRDSGANVLTF,TGTGCCAGCAGCCTCCGGGACTCTGGGGCCAACGTCCTGACTTTC
TRBD2,TRBJ2-2,TRBV6-1,NA,CASRLPGLAGGGGELFF,TGTGCCAGCAGACTCCCCGGACTAGCGGGGGGCGGTGGGGAGCTGTTTTTT
NA,TRBJ2-7,TRBV12-5,few,CASGLYGGSYEQYF,TGTGCTAGTGGTTTGTATGGGGGCTCCTACGAGCAGTACTTC
TRBD2,TRBJ2-3,TRBV7-2,many,CASSLVGGGGDTQYF,TGTGCCAGCAGCTTAGTCGGCGGGGGGGGAGATACGCAGTATTTT
TRBD1,TRBJ2-2,TRBV5-5,NA,CASSLIPQGANTGELFF,TGTGCCAGCAGCCTCATTCCCCAGGGGGCGAACACCGGGGAGCTGTTTTTT
NA,TRBJ2-7,TRBV5-4,NA,CASSRGLAYEQYF,TGTGCCAGCAGCAGGGGACTTGCATACGAGCAGTACTTC
TRBD1,TRBJ2-3,TRBV28,many,CASSPGQGPDTQYF,TGTGCCAGCAGCCCCGGACAGGGTCCAGATACGCAGTATTTT
NA,TRBJ1-2,TRBV28,many,CASSDSAYGYTF,TGTGCCAGCAGTGACAGTGCTTATGGCTACACCTTC
TRBD2,TRBJ2-4,TRBV11-2,few,CASSLLAGETGIQYF,TGTGCCAGCAGCTTACTAGCGGGGGAGACGGGGATTCAGTACTTC